The 18 T cell receptor beta chains below were found in one sample sequenced in a study of T cells after yellow fever vaccination. TCRdb redid the calling of the 5' RACE reads with MiXCR, one entry per CDR3 protein. The sample holds about 360,000 distinct CDR3 sequences; 6.2% are singletons and the top ten take 15%. The starting material was PBMCs, obtained 5 days after the yellow fever booster vaccination. The receptor set was obtained from a man younger than 40 who received the YFV17D yellow fever vaccine.

This clonotype was seen more than once but under ten times. The chain employs TRBV6-1 and TRBJ2-5; 9 bases are a match to TRBD1. J was trimmed by 2 bases and V by 5 bases; bases with no gene match: 9. Germline CDR1 is MNHNS and CDR2 is SASEGT. There are 16 residues in the CDR3. The CDR3 DNA sequence: TGTGCCAGCAGTCCCCTCTTCGGGACAGGGCAAGAGACCCAGTACTTC. Translation gives CASSPLFGTGQETQYF.

This clonotype was seen only a few times. The chain joins TRBV15 to TRBJ2-5; D is ambiguous. With 0 bases removed from V and 1 base from J, the gap between germline ends came to 9 bases. Germline values: CDR1 LNHNV, CDR2 YYDKDF (reference sequence). The CDR3 is 15 residues long. The CDR3 sequence: CATSRDLGIQETQYF. CDR3 sequence (DNA): TGTGCCACCAGCAGAGATCTTGGCATCCAAGAGACCCAGTACTTC.

This clonotype was found a few times. The V call is TRBV19, the J call TRBJ2-3, with D tentatively TRBD1 (6 bases). The CDR3 runs 15 residues. Germline lookup yields CDR1 LNHDA and CDR2 SQIVND (reference sequence). The V end lost 4 bases, the J end lost 4 bases, and 15 bases lay between the germline ends. CDR3 coding DNA: TGTGCCAGTAGTACCCGGGACATTCTCTCAGATACGCAGTATTTT. Residues: CASSTRDILSDTQYF.

This clonotype was found a few times. The chain combines TRBV29-1 with TRBJ2-7; D gene uncertain. The germline V gene encodes CDR1 SQVTM and CDR2 ANQGSEA. The CDR3 spans 12 residues. V was shortened by 5 bases and J by 0 bases, with 8 bases between the two germline ends. DNA of the CDR3: TGCAGCGTTCGGAAGAGCTCCTACGAGCAGTACTTC. Translated: CSVRKSSYEQYF.

This clonotype was counted many times. The chain uses TRBV7-2 and TRBJ2-7, with a possible D match to TRBD1 (7 bases). CDR1 and CDR2 from the germline V gene are SGHTA and FQGNSA. Trimming took off 2 bases at V and 7 bases at J, with 12 bases between the two ends. The CDR3 contains 13 residues. The CDR3, as DNA: TGTGCCAGCAGCTTACACAGGGGAGGTGAGCAGTACTTC. It yields the protein CASSLHRGGEQYF.

This clonotype turned up a few times. The chain is built from TRBV20-1 and TRBJ1-2; D remains unclear. The CDR3 is 12 amino acids. Germline lookup yields CDR1 DFQATT and CDR2 SNEGSKA (reference sequence). V lost 0 bases and J lost 4, with 6 bases in between. The CDR3 sequence is CSARDRSYGYTF. CDR3 nucleotides: TGCAGTGCTAGAGACAGGTCCTATGGCTACACCTTC.

The rearrangement links TRBV18 to TRBJ1-1; D gene ambiguous. V lost 0 bases, J lost 8 bases, and 7 bases lay in between. Germline CDR1 reads KGHSH; CDR2 reads LQKENI. This CDR3 comprises 12 residues. The CDR3 loop reads CASSPPGGEAFF. The CDR3 nucleotides are TGTGCCAGCTCACCACCGGGCGGGGAAGCTTTCTTT.

This clonotype has at least ten counts. This chain connects TRBV5-6 to TRBJ2-2, with 7 nucleotides matching TRBD1. Trimming cost V 4 bases and J 4 bases; bases outside gene matches: 4. This CDR3 has 14 residues. CDR1 and CDR2 (germline): SGHDT, YYEEEE. The DNA of the CDR3 is TGTGCCAGCAGCATAGGACAGGTCACCGGGGAGCTGTTTTTT. Protein: CASSIGQVTGELFF.

This clonotype has only a few counts. The chain has TRBV19 and TRBJ2-1; TRBD1 aligns across 9 bases. CDR1 is LNHDA and CDR2 is SQIVND in the germline V gene (reference sequence). The junction had 2 bases not matched to a gene; V was cut back by 5 bases and J by 6 bases. CDR3 size: 13 residues. The CDR3 DNA sequence: TGTGCCAGTAGTGCGGACAGGGGCAATGAGCAGTTCTTC. Its protein is CASSADRGNEQFF.

This clonotype showed up many times. This chain joins TRBV28 and TRBJ2-3; 8 bases agree with TRBD1. This CDR3 spans 14 amino acids. CDR1 MDHEN and CDR2 SYDVKM come from the germline V gene. Losses at the gene ends were 3 bases for V and 2 bases for J; bases not matched to a gene: 1. The CDR3 nucleotides are TGTGCCAGCAGTTTGACAGGGGCCACAGATACGCAGTATTTT. As protein: CASSLTGATDTQYF.

In its sample, this clonotype was seen a few times. The gene calls are TRBV28 and TRBJ2-1, with D hard to call. CDR1 and CDR2 (germline): MDHEN, SYDVKM. With 7 bases removed from V and 3 bases from J, the gap between germline ends came to 16 bases. The CDR3 extends over 15 amino acids. The CDR3: CASTVSVDHYNEQFF. The CDR3 DNA is TGTGCCAGCACCGTTTCGGTGGATCACTACAATGAGCAGTTCTTC. The full variable domain, its missing parts supplied by reference TRBV28 and TRBJ2-1, is DVKVTQSSRYLVKRTGEKVFLECVQDMDHENMFWYRQDPGLGLRLIYFSYDVKMKEKGDIPEGYSVSREKKERFSLILESASTNQTSMYLCASTVSVDHYNEQFFGPGTRLTVL.

In its sample, this clonotype was seen many times. V usage is TRBV29-1 and J usage is TRBJ2-7; 10 bases map to TRBD2. Losses at the gene ends were 7 bases for V and 6 bases for J; bases not matched to a gene: 6. The germline CDR1 and CDR2 sequences are SQVTM and ANQGSEA. The CDR3 length is 12 residues. In nucleotides, the CDR3 is TGCAGCGGGGGGGTAGCGGGAGGCGAGCAGTACTTC. Translating it yields CSGGVAGGEQYF.

This clonotype has a count of ten or more. DNA of the CDR3: TGTGCCACCAGTGACCCTAGGAGTAGCGGGAGTGATACGCAGTATTTT. Translated: CATSDPRSSGSDTQYF. The rearrangement uses TRBV24-1 and TRBJ2-3; 9 bases fit TRBD2. Germline V gene data show CDR1 as KGHDR and CDR2 as SFDVKD. J was trimmed by 6 bases and V by 4 bases; bases with no gene match: 10. The CDR3 is made up of 16 amino acids.

The sample holds a few counts of this clonotype. J is TRBJ1-4 and V is TRBV9; a possible D gene is TRBD1 (6 bases). The CDR3 has 17 amino acids. Trimming cost V 4 bases and J 0 bases, with 16 bases left between them. Germline V lookup: CDR1 SGDLS, CDR2 YYNGEE. The CDR3 sequence is CASSYETGLPTNEKLFF. Here the CDR3 DNA reads TGTGCCAGCAGCTATGAGACAGGCCTCCCAACTAATGAAAAACTGTTTTTT.

This clonotype was recorded many times. The J gene is TRBJ2-3, the V gene TRBV7-2; 11 positions agree with TRBD2. This CDR3 region has 16 residues. CDR1 is SGHTA and CDR2 is FQGNSA in the germline V gene. J was trimmed by 3 bases and V by 4 bases; bases with no gene match: 6. The DNA for the CDR3 is TGTGCCAGCAGCTCCTTAGCGGGAGGGCCGACAGATACGCAGTATTTT. Translation: CASSSLAGGPTDTQYF.

This clonotype was seen only a few times. The chain has TRBV15 and TRBJ2-7, with D perhaps TRBD2 (5 bases). Germline CDR1 LNHNV, CDR2 YYDKDF (reference sequence). V dropped 1 base and J dropped 7 bases, with 14 bases sitting between them. CDR3 length: 14 amino acids. The CDR3 sequence: CATSRAGLFWEQYF. CDR3 nucleotides: TGTGCCACCAGCAGAGCTGGACTCTTCTGGGAGCAGTACTTC.

This clonotype was observed a few times. The chain links TRBV18 to TRBJ2-7, with 12 bases matching TRBD1. The CDR3 runs 16 residues. Trimming at V came to 3 bases and at J to 5 bases, leaving 8 bases not matched to a gene. The V gene's germline CDR1 is KGHSH and CDR2 LQKENI. The CDR3 is CASSPISGTGGNEQYF. In nucleotides, the CDR3 is TGTGCCAGCTCACCCATCTCCGGGACAGGGGGCAACGAGCAGTACTTC.

A word on this clonotype: The junction departs from germline at one end; a sequencing error may be responsible. The rearrangement uses TRBV4-1 and TRBJ1-2; D is ambiguous. Germline CDR1 reads MGHRA; CDR2 reads YSYEKL. This CDR3 contains 14 residues. The CDR3 DNA reads as TGCGCCAGCAGCCAAGACTGGGAGTTCTATGGCTGCACCTTC. Translated, it gives CASSQDWEFYGCTF.